Detailed here is one T cell receptor beta chain. The antigen is undetermined. The V gene's germline CDR1 is DFQATT and CDR2 SNEGSKA (reference sequence). The CDR3 runs to 13 residues. V shed 3 bases and J 8 bases; nucleotides not matched to a gene: 6. This record comes from a study of T cell responses to AZD1222 COVID-19 vaccine. Study-level findings and limits: Recipients of two AZD1222 doses showed rising Spike-specific TCR breadth and depth. Scientists sampled the repertoires only once the peak T cell response had passed.

TCRdb's copy holds only in-frame clones and misses some; the assay was immunoSEQ multiplex PCR. The sample lists about 96,000 clones; about 89% were seen once. The material sequenced was peripheral blood, taken on day 0 of AZD1222 vaccination. This clonotype originated in an adult in good health. The J gene is TRBJ1-4, the V gene TRBV20-1; the match to TRBD1 covers 7 bases. For the CDR3, the DNA is TGCAGTGCTAGTCGCAGGGGGAACGAAAAACTGTTTTTT. Its translation is CSASRRGNEKLFF.